The clone carrying this TCR beta chain showed up just a few times. The antigen remains undetermined. The sample belongs to a study of T cell responses to AZD1222 COVID-19 vaccine. Study overall: Second-dose groups at about 4 or about 12 weeks were pooled. General study points: Sampled repertoires all dated from after the peak T cell response. A mostly white British donor set with more females was recruited, and clonal diversity was possibly underestimated. With dominance at 160-218 and 743-854, vaccine-associated CD4 TCRs spanned spike.

The method was immunoSEQ multiplex PCR; TCRdb's version includes in-frame clones alone and lacks a portion of them. The table shows some 120,000 clones, with roughly 90% occurring only once. With V trimmed by 6 bases and J by 4 bases, 6 bases remained unmatched. The CDR3 is 15 amino acids. Per the germline V gene, CDR1 is MNHEY and CDR2 is SMNVEV (reference sequence). The V gene is TRBV27, the J gene TRBJ2-3, with 11 nucleotides matching TRBD2. The TCR comes from an adult in good health. Specimen: peripheral blood, collected on day 0 of AZD1222 vaccination. CDR3 in amino acids: CASRSLAGGADTQYF. The CDR3 bases are TGTGCCAGCAGATCTCTAGCGGGGGGCGCAGATACGCAGTATTTT.